A selection of T cell receptor beta chains follows, all from one sample in a study of blood T cell repertoires in COVID-19. Profiled with immunoSEQ multiplex PCR; TCRdb holds only in-frame clones, not every one. The sample carries tens of thousands of clones, 85% to 90% recorded once. Sequences were obtained from peripheral blood. The receptors stem from a human donor with active COVID-19. The donor label of this sample is uncertain. Each CDR3 is given with its conserved first and last residue. Fields, in order: J gene, D gene, V gene, clone size, CDR3 DNA, CDR3 protein. The D gene is left open where the match is weak. Not every row has a clone size; where given, it reads once, few, many or a size class.

j_call: TRBJ2-1; d_call: TRBD2; v_call: TRBV28; clone_size: NA; cdr3_nt: TGTGCCTACGGGGGACTAGCTTCCTACAATGAGCAGTTCTTC; cdr3_aa: CAYGGLASYNEQFF
j_call: TRBJ2-5; d_call: TRBD2; v_call: TRBV10-3; clone_size: once; cdr3_nt: TGTGCCATCAAAACTAGCGGATTCCAAGAGACCCAGTACTTC; cdr3_aa: CAIKTSGFQETQYF
j_call: TRBJ1-4; d_call: NA; v_call: TRBV7-2; clone_size: NA; cdr3_nt: TGTGCCAGCAGCTTAGGAGGATCAGGGCTTGGTGAACTGTTTTTT; cdr3_aa: CASSLGGSGLGELFF
j_call: TRBJ1-5; d_call: NA; v_call: TRBV7-8; clone_size: NA; cdr3_nt: TGTGCCAGCGGCCCTGAAAACAGGCGCCTCTTTCATCAGCCCCAGCATTTT; cdr3_aa: CASGPENRRLFHQPQHF
j_call: TRBJ2-1; d_call: TRBD2; v_call: TRBV6-6; clone_size: NA; cdr3_nt: TGTGCCAGCAGTTACTTCACTAGCGGGCCTTACAATGAGCAGTTCTTC; cdr3_aa: CASSYFTSGPYNEQFF
j_call: TRBJ2-3; d_call: TRBD2; v_call: TRBV9; clone_size: NA; cdr3_nt: TGTGCCAGCAGCGACCCCCTAGCGGGGGGTTTGACAGATACGCAGTATTTT; cdr3_aa: CASSDPLAGGLTDTQYF
j_call: TRBJ2-2; d_call: NA; v_call: TRBV25-1; clone_size: NA; cdr3_nt: TGTGCCAGCAGTGCACTAGCAAGCGGGGAGCTGTTTTTT; cdr3_aa: CASSALASGELFF
j_call: TRBJ1-2; d_call: NA; v_call: TRBV24-1; clone_size: NA; cdr3_nt: TGTGCCACCAGTGATTCTCAGAAACGGGTTTATGACTACACCTTC; cdr3_aa: CATSDSQKRVYDYTF
j_call: TRBJ2-7; d_call: NA; v_call: TRBV27; clone_size: NA; cdr3_nt: TGTGCCAGCAGAGCTCCCCACAGGGACTCCTACGAGCAGTACTTC; cdr3_aa: CASRAPHRDSYEQYF
j_call: TRBJ2-3; d_call: TRBD2; v_call: TRBV6-1; clone_size: once; cdr3_nt: TGTGCCAGCAGCGAAGGACTAGCGGGGGTGGATACGCAGTATTTT; cdr3_aa: CASSEGLAGVDTQYF
j_call: TRBJ2-7; d_call: TRBD1; v_call: TRBV5-4; clone_size: NA; cdr3_nt: TGTGCCAGCAGCTTGGACAGGGGCGAGCAGTACTTC; cdr3_aa: CASSLDRGEQYF
j_call: TRBJ1-1; d_call: NA; v_call: TRBV5-6; clone_size: NA; cdr3_nt: TGTGCCAGCAGGAGAGGCCCCCAAGCTTTCTTT; cdr3_aa: CASRRGPQAFF
j_call: TRBJ1-5; d_call: TRBD1; v_call: TRBV6-5; clone_size: NA; cdr3_nt: TGTGCCAGCAGTTTGGACAGGGTAAATCAGCCCCAGCATTTT; cdr3_aa: CASSLDRVNQPQHF
j_call: TRBJ2-7; d_call: NA; v_call: TRBV29-1; clone_size: NA; cdr3_nt: TGCAGCGTAGGGGACACCTACGAGCAGTACTTC; cdr3_aa: CSVGDTYEQYF
j_call: TRBJ1-5; d_call: TRBD1; v_call: TRBV6-1; clone_size: NA; cdr3_nt: TGTGCCAGCAGTGATTATATTGGGACAGGGAATGCAGCCCAGCATTTT; cdr3_aa: CASSDYIGTGNAAQHF
j_call: TRBJ2-2; d_call: NA; v_call: TRBV2; clone_size: NA; cdr3_nt: TGTGCCAGCAGTGGCGCAACCAACACCGGGGAGCTGTTTTTT; cdr3_aa: CASSGATNTGELFF
j_call: TRBJ1-2; d_call: TRBD1; v_call: TRBV6-5; clone_size: NA; cdr3_nt: TGTGCCAGCAGTTACTCTACAGGGGGCATAGGCTATGGCTACACCTTC; cdr3_aa: CASSYSTGGIGYGYTF
j_call: TRBJ2-2; d_call: NA; v_call: TRBV4-3; clone_size: NA; cdr3_nt: TGCGCCAGCAGCCAAGACAGTAACACCGGGGAGCTGTTTTTT; cdr3_aa: CASSQDSNTGELFF